Shown below are 23 T cell receptor beta chains from a single sample sequenced in a study of Ad26.COV2.S vaccination and SARS-CoV-2 variants. Treatment specified: around 19 received Ad26.COV2.S at low or high dose, single or two shots; roughly five received placebo; per-sample allocation not given. Vaccine and placebo recipients were sampled on day 63 after the first injection. Assay used: immunoSEQ multiplex PCR; TCRdb lists only in-frame clones, some missing. The repertoire includes roughly 700,000 clones, roughly nine tenths of them detected once, and approximately 1.5% sits in the top ten. Sequencing was performed on peripheral blood, taken in a trial of Ad26.COV2.S vaccine versus placebo. The source is a person aged 18-60 years who received the Ad26.COV2.S COVID-19 vaccine or a placebo.

This chain uses TRBV7-2 with TRBJ2-5, with TRBD2 matching over 7 bases. The V gene end was trimmed by 5 bases and the J gene end by 2 bases; junction bases not matched to a gene: 2. Per the germline V gene, CDR1 is SGHTA and CDR2 is FQGNSA. This CDR3 is built from 13 residues. This CDR3 reads CASSRGDQETQYF. The CDR3 DNA reads TGTGCCAGCAGCCGGGGGGATCAAGAGACCCAGTACTTC. Combining the CDR3 with reference TRBV7-2 and TRBJ2-5 gives the whole variable domain GAGVSQSPSNKVTEKGKDVELRCDPISGHTALYWYRQSLGQGLEFLIYFQGNSAPDKSGLPSDRFSAERTGGSVSTLTIQRTQQEDSAVYLCASSRGDQETQYFGPGTRLLVL.

The V gene is TRBV6-5, the J gene TRBJ1-6; D may be TRBD1 (6 bases). Germline CDR1 and CDR2: MNHEY and SVGAGI. This CDR3 region has 13 residues. Trimming shortened V by 11 bases and J by 7 bases, and 15 bases separated the two germline ends. The CDR3 here is CASLGGANSPLHF. For the CDR3, the DNA is TGTGCCTCCCTAGGGGGGGCAAATTCACCCCTCCACTTT.

The rearrangement joins TRBV5-8 to TRBJ1-5; a weak D match, TRBD1 (6 bases). The germline V gene has CDR1 SGHTS and CDR2 YDEGEE. CDR3 length: 15 amino acids. Trimming removed 3 bases at V and 5 bases at J, with 15 bases between. The CDR3 DNA follows: TGTGCCAGCAGCTCTATCAGGGGTTGGGATCAGCCCCAGCATTTT. This codes for CASSSIRGWDQPQHF.

This clone was seen a single time. This rearrangement joins TRBV20-1 to TRBJ1-2, with D possibly TRBD1 on 6 matching bases. The CDR3 is made up of 11 amino acids. Germline lookup yields CDR1 DFQATT and CDR2 SNEGSKA (reference sequence). V was shortened by 5 bases and J by 7 bases, with 11 bases between the two germline ends. Here the CDR3 DNA reads TGCAGTGCTGCACAACAGGGTGGCTACACCTTC. Protein: CSAAQQGGYTF.

The chain carries TRBV6-4 and TRBJ2-3; 8 bases map to TRBD1. Germline V CDR1 and CDR2: MRHNA, SNTAGT. V trimming: 2 bases; J trimming: 0 bases; junction bases outside the gene matches: 4. This CDR3 is 16 amino acids long. The CDR3 DNA follows: TGTGCCAGCAGTGACGGACAGGGCCCTAGCACAGATACGCAGTATTTT. It encodes CASSDGQGPSTDTQYF.

J is TRBJ2-1 and V is TRBV10-1; TRBD2 agrees at 10 bases. The junction had 2 bases not matched to a gene; V was cut back by 0 bases and J by 0 bases. The CDR3 covers 17 residues. From germline, CDR1 is WNHNN and CDR2 SYGVQD (reference sequence). CDR3 sequence (DNA): TGCGCCAGCAGTGAGTCGGCTAGCGGGGGCTCCTACAATGAGCAGTTCTTC. It translates to CASSESASGGSYNEQFF.

The chain has TRBV7-2 and TRBJ2-7; no clear D gene. V lost 1 base, J lost 1 base, and 17 bases lay in between. From germline, CDR1 is SGHTA and CDR2 FQGNSA. The CDR3 has 17 amino acids. CDR3 region: CASSLVTPRAGSYEQYF. The CDR3 bases are TGTGCCAGCAGCTTAGTTACCCCTAGGGCAGGTTCCTACGAGCAGTACTTC.

The chain joins TRBV6-2 or TRBV6-3 to TRBJ1-2; 9 bases match TRBD1. V gave up 6 bases and J gave up 6 bases; unmatched junction bases: 8. The germline gives CDR1 MNHEY, CDR2 SVGEGT. The CDR3 spans 14 residues. The CDR3 loop reads CASSYTGTGNGYTF. The CDR3 nucleotides are TGTGCCAGCAGCTATACCGGGACAGGGAATGGCTACACCTTC.

The V call is TRBV3-1 (or the pseudogene TRBV3-2), the J call TRBJ2-1; TRBD2 might be the D (6 bases). V lost 3 bases and J 6 bases, leaving 18 bases between the germline ends. The CDR3 runs to 16 residues. Germline CDR1 reads LGHDT; CDR2 reads YNNKEL (reference sequence). In DNA, the CDR3 is TGTGCCAGCAGCCAGCCCTCGGGAGCGAAAATCAATGAGCAGTTCTTC. It codes for CASSQPSGAKINEQFF.

This clone appeared once. The V and J genes are TRBV18 and TRBJ2-1; 9 nucleotides line up with TRBD2. The CDR3 covers 15 residues. Germline V gene data show CDR1 as KGHSH and CDR2 as LQKENI. The trim removed 5 bases at V and 0 bases at J, leaving 2 bases unmatched. This CDR3 reads CASSSLAGSYNEQFF. The CDR3 nucleotides read TGTGCCAGCTCATCACTAGCGGGCTCCTACAATGAGCAGTTCTTC.

The chain carries TRBV7-9 and TRBJ2-3; D is undetermined. From germline, CDR1 is SEHNR and CDR2 FQNEAQ (reference sequence). The V gene lost 3 bases and the J gene lost 4 bases, with 14 bases spanning the gap. This CDR3 has 15 amino acids. CDR3 coding DNA: TGTGCCAGCAGCTTCCGCAGGAATATCGCAGATACGCAGTATTTT. This codes for CASSFRRNIADTQYF.

The chain combines TRBV15 with TRBJ1-4; perhaps TRBD1 as D (5 bases). V gave up 2 bases and J gave up 5 bases, with 12 bases separating them. Germline CDR1 reads LNHNV; CDR2 reads YYDKDF (reference sequence). The CDR3 runs to 15 residues. In nucleotides, the CDR3 is TGTGCCACCAGCAGACCTGGGACGGGGAATGAAAAACTGTTTTTT. This translates into CATSRPGTGNEKLFF.

This clone was recorded once. The V gene is TRBV18, the J gene TRBJ2-5, with 10 bases matching TRBD2. There are 17 residues in the CDR3. Germline loops: CDR1 KGHSH, CDR2 LQKENI. Trimming cost V 3 bases and J 5 bases; bases outside gene matches: 12. The CDR3 loop reads CASSPFTSGALGETQYF. DNA for the CDR3: TGTGCCAGCTCACCTTTTACTAGCGGGGCCCTGGGGGAGACCCAGTACTTC.

With respect to this clone: This sample also contains other DNA sequences that code for the same CDR3. The V call is TRBV5-4, the J call TRBJ2-5; 9 bases align to TRBD2. Looked up from germline, CDR1 is SGHNT and CDR2 is YYREEE (reference sequence). The J segment lost 1 base and the V segment lost 2 bases, leaving 0 bases of the junction unmatched. The CDR3 has 14 amino acids. The chain's CDR3 is CASSLAGGQETQYF. DNA for the CDR3: TGTGCCAGCAGCTTAGCGGGGGGCCAAGAGACCCAGTACTTC.

V usage is TRBV19 and J usage is TRBJ2-7, with D possibly matching TRBD1 (5 bases). V was pared by 5 bases and J by 2 bases, with 10 bases between. CDR3 length: 13 residues. Germline V CDR1 and CDR2: LNHDA, SQIVND (reference sequence). In DNA, the CDR3 is TGTGCCAGTAGTGCGAAGGGGACCTACGAGCAGTACTTC. It codes for CASSAKGTYEQYF.

This clone occurred a few times. The chain joins TRBV7-8 to TRBJ2-3, with 12 bases lining up with TRBD2. The CDR3 consists of 16 residues. CDR1 is SGHVS, CDR2 FQNEAQ, per germline. Trimming cost V 2 bases and J 5 bases; bases outside gene matches: 5. In DNA, the CDR3 is TGTGCCAGCAGCTTAACTAGCGGGAGGAGGATAGATACGCAGTATTTT. Encoded protein: CASSLTSGRRIDTQYF.

This chain connects TRBV5-5 to TRBJ1-1; TRBD1 might be the D (5 bases). Germline CDR1 is SGHKS and CDR2 is YYEKEE (reference sequence). Trimming stripped 5 bases from V and 1 base from J, with 12 bases between. This CDR3 comprises 14 residues. The CDR3 nucleotides are TGTGCCAGCAGTCAGACAGCCGGGAACACTGAAGCTTTCTTT. This encodes CASSQTAGNTEAFF.

The rearrangement links TRBV19 to TRBJ2-7; possibly TRBD1 for D (6 bases). This CDR3 has 13 residues. V lost 5 bases, J lost 1 base, and 9 bases lay in between. Germline V gene lookup returns CDR1 LNHDA and CDR2 SQIVND (reference sequence). CDR3 residues: CASSGGSSYEQYF. Written as DNA, the CDR3 is TGTGCCAGTAGTGGGGGCTCATCCTACGAGCAGTACTTC. The variable domain in full, completed from reference TRBV19 and TRBJ2-7, reads DGGITQSPKYLFRKEGQNVTLSCEQNLNHDAMYWYRQDPGQGLRLIYYSQIVNDFQKGDIAEGYSVSREKKESFPLTVTSAQKNPTAFYLCASSGGSSYEQYFGPGTRLTVT.

This clone was picked up one time. The chain joins TRBV19 to TRBJ2-1; 9 bases are shared with TRBD2. There are 16 residues in the CDR3. CDR1 is LNHDA and CDR2 is SQIVND in the germline V gene (reference sequence). Unmatched junction bases numbered 4, after V lost 4 bases and J lost 0 bases. The CDR3 region is CASSKTSGGSYNEQFF. The DNA of the CDR3 is TGTGCCAGTAGTAAGACTAGCGGAGGCTCCTACAATGAGCAGTTCTTC.

The chain employs TRBV5-1 and TRBJ2-7; 10 nucleotides align to TRBD2. The J segment lost 1 base and the V segment lost 4 bases, leaving 8 bases of the junction unmatched. The CDR3 has 16 residues. CDR1 is SGHRS, CDR2 YFSETQ, per germline. The DNA of the CDR3 is TGCGCCAGCAGCCTATACGGAGCGGGGGGGTCCTACGAGCAGTACTTC. This translates into CASSLYGAGGSYEQYF.

This clone was observed a single time. The chain is built from TRBV6-6 and TRBJ1-6; 8 nucleotides match TRBD1. Per the germline V gene, CDR1 is MNHNY and CDR2 is SVGAGI (reference sequence). The CDR3 is made up of 17 amino acids. After removal of 5 bases from V and 9 bases from J, the junction contained 15 bases not matched to a gene. This chain's CDR3 is CASSRKSSGGPSSPLHF. DNA of the CDR3: TGTGCCAGCAGTCGAAAATCTTCAGGGGGCCCCAGTTCACCCCTCCACTTT.

With regard to this clone: Given a far larger clone just one base away, this is likely a sequencing read error. This chain joins TRBV2 and TRBJ2-3, with 10 bases that match TRBD2. The CDR3 loop spans 15 amino acids. Germline V gene lookup returns CDR1 SNHLY and CDR2 FYNNEI. V lost 6 bases to trimming and J lost 1 base; unmatched junction nucleotides: 4. DNA for the CDR3: TGTGCCAGCAGCCCCGGGACTAGCGGCACAGATACGCAGTATTTT. Translation gives CASSPGTSGTDTQYF.

The chain has TRBV2 and TRBJ2-2, with TRBD2 matching over 10 bases. This CDR3 spans 17 amino acids. CDR1 SNHLY and CDR2 FYNNEI come from the germline V gene. Trimming cost V 7 bases and J 6 bases; bases outside gene matches: 14. This chain's CDR3 is CASKTRASGSLAGELFF. For the CDR3, the DNA is TGTGCCAGCAAGACCCGGGCTAGCGGGAGCTTGGCCGGGGAGCTGTTTTTT. The full variable domain, with the rest looked up from reference TRBV2 and TRBJ2-2, is EPEVTQTPSHQVTQMGQEVILRCVPISNHLYFYWYRQILGQKVEFLVSFYNNEISEKSEIFDDQFSVERPDGSNFTLKIRSTKLEDSAMYFCASKTRASGSLAGELFFGEGSRLTVL.